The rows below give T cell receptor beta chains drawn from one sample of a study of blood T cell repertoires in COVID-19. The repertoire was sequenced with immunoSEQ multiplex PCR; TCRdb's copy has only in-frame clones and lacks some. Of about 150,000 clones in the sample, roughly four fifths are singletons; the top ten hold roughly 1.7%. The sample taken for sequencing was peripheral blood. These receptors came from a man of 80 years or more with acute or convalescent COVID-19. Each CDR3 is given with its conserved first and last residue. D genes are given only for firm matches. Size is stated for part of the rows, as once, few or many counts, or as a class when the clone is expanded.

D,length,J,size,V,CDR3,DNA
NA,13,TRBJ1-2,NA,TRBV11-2,CASSLVAGGGYTF,TGTGCCAGCAGCTTAGTTGCCGGGGGTGGCTACACCTTC
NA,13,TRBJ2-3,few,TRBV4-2,CASSARDKDTQYF,TGTGCCAGCAGCGCCCGGGACAAAGATACGCAGTATTTT
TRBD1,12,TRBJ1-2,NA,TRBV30,CAWSSTGGGYTF,TGTGCCTGGAGCTCGACAGGGGGAGGCTACACCTTC
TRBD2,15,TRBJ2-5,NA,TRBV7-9,CASSLGTSSGETQYF,TGTGCCAGCAGCCTGGGGACTAGCTCTGGGGAGACCCAGTACTTC
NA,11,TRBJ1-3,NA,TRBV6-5,CAVGLGNTIYF,TGTGCCGTGGGGCTAGGAAACACCATATATTTT
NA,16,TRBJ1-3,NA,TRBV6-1,CASSVGGRSSGNTIYF,TGTGCCAGCAGTGTGGGAGGACGGAGCTCTGGAAACACCATATATTTT
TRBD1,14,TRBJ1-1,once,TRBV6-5,CASKYGGQGTEAFF,TGTGCCAGCAAATACGGGGGACAGGGGACTGAAGCTTTCTTT
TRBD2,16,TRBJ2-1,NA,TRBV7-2,CASTLGGTSGRGEQFF,TGTGCCAGCACCCTAGGGGGGACTAGCGGACGGGGTGAGCAGTTCTTC
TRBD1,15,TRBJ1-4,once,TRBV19,CASSIGGQPNEKLFF,TGTGCCAGTAGTATTGGGGGACAGCCAAATGAAAAACTGTTTTTT
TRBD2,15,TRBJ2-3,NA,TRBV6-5,CASSRSGGAADTQYF,TGTGCCAGCAGTCGGAGCGGGGGGGCCGCAGATACGCAGTATTTT
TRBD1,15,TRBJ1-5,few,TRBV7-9,CASSPGQGPNQPQHF,TGTGCCAGCAGCCCCGGACAGGGGCCGAATCAGCCCCAGCATTTT
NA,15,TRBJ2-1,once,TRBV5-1,CASSRGTPSYNEQFF,TGCGCCAGCAGCAGAGGGACACCTAGTTACAATGAGCAGTTCTTC
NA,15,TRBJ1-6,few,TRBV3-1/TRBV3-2,CASSSPAGTNSPLHF,TGTGCCAGCAGCTCCCCAGCAGGAACTAATTCACCCCTCCACTTT
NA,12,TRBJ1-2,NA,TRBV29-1,CSASPGNYGYTF,TGCAGTGCCTCCCCGGGGAACTATGGCTACACCTTC
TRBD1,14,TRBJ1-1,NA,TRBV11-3,CASSLDPTGRRAFF,TGTGCCAGCAGCTTAGATCCGACAGGGCGGCGAGCTTTCTTT
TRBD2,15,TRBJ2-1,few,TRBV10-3,CAIKAGGLAYNEQFF,TGTGCCATCAAAGCGGGGGGGCTGGCCTACAATGAGCAGTTCTTC
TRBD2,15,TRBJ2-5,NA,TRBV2,CASSDLAGAGETQYF,TGTGCCAGCAGTGATCTAGCGGGGGCTGGTGAGACCCAGTACTTC
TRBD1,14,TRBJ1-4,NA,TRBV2,CASNEGARGEKLFF,TGTGCCAGCAACGAGGGGGCTCGAGGTGAAAAACTGTTTTTT
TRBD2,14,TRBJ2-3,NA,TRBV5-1,CASSLGRGGDTQYF,TGCGCCAGCAGCTTGGGACGGGGGGGCGATACGCAGTATTTT
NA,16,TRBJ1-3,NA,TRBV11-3,CASSYEQGSSGNTIYF,TGTGCCAGCAGCTATGAGCAGGGAAGTTCTGGAAACACCATATATTTT
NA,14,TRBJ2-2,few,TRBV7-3,CASSAGPNTGELFF,TGTGCCAGCAGCGCGGGACCGAACACCGGGGAGCTGTTTTTT
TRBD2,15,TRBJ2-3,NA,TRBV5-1,CASTHPGGASNTQYF,TGCGCCAGCACCCACCCGGGGGGGGCTTCGAATACGCAGTATTTT